These 27 T cell receptor beta chains were all obtained from the same sample, sequenced in a study of blood T cell repertoires in COVID-19. The assay was immunoSEQ multiplex PCR, and TCRdb's table has in-frame clones only and misses some. The sample lists roughly 480,000 clones, 75% to 90% occurring once. The specimen sequenced was peripheral blood. The receptors here all came from a man aged 18 to 30 with COVID-19, enrolled during active disease.

This chain uses TRBV5-5 with TRBJ1-1; TRBD1 aligns across 12 bases. Germline V CDR1 and CDR2: SGHKS, YYEKEE (reference sequence). This CDR3 contains 15 residues. Trimming took 3 bases from V and 7 from J; bases not matched to a gene: 7. The CDR3 DNA reads TGTGCCAGCAGCTGGGGACAGGGGGCGATGGTTGAAGCTTTCTTT. Its translation is CASSWGQGAMVEAFF.

The chain combines TRBV9 with TRBJ2-1, with a weak D call TRBD1 (5 bases). The V gene lost 4 bases and the J gene lost 8 bases, with 16 bases spanning the gap. The CDR3 contains 14 residues. Germline V gene sequence: CDR1 SGDLS, CDR2 YYNGEE. This CDR3 is CASSFRAHSDEQFF. CDR3 sequence (DNA): TGTGCCAGCAGCTTCAGGGCCCATTCGGATGAGCAGTTCTTC.

On this clone: Other DNA sequences within the sample encode an identical CDR3. The V and J genes are TRBV18 and TRBJ1-5, with TRBD1 matching 9 bases. The CDR3 is made up of 14 amino acids. V gave up 2 bases and J gave up 7 bases; unmatched junction bases: 3. Germline V gives CDR1 KGHSH, CDR2 LQKENI. Written as DNA, the CDR3 is TGTGCCAGCTCACCAGGGACAGGGCAACAGCCCCAGCATTTT. Translated, it gives CASSPGTGQQPQHF.

This clone was detected once. The chain carries TRBV7-3 and TRBJ2-1; TRBD2 matches at 9 bases. This CDR3 has 15 amino acids. The germline V gene has CDR1 SGHTA and CDR2 FQGTGA. V lost 4 bases and J lost 7; bases outside the gene matches: 8. The chain's CDR3 is CASSWGTSSKNEQFF. Here the CDR3 DNA reads TGTGCCAGCAGCTGGGGGACTAGCTCAAAGAATGAGCAGTTCTTC.

V is TRBV2 and J is TRBJ2-2; D remains unclear. The DNA end is more similar to TRBJ1-3, so the J call may be wrong. Germline lookup yields CDR1 SNHLY and CDR2 FYNNEI. The CDR3 runs to 14 residues. The CDR3 DNA is TGTGCCAGCAGTGGTTGGAGTACTGGAAACACCATATATTTT. This gives the protein CASSGWSTGNTIYF.

The rearrangement uses TRBV6-4 and TRBJ2-1; 7 bases line up with TRBD2. This CDR3 has 15 amino acids. V shed 3 bases and J 9 bases; nucleotides not matched to a gene: 11. Germline CDR1 MRHNA, CDR2 SNTAGT. The CDR3: CASSEGLADYGEQFF. The CDR3, as DNA: TGTGCCAGCAGTGAAGGGCTAGCGGACTACGGTGAGCAGTTCTTC.

The gene calls are TRBV4-1 and TRBJ1-4; TRBD1 aligns across 9 bases. The CDR3 runs to 17 residues. In germline, CDR1 is MGHRA, CDR2 YSYEKL. V shed 1 base, J shed 10 bases, and the junction held 13 bases outside the gene matches. CDR3 region: CASSQALPGQGRGKLFF. CDR3 in DNA: TGCGCCAGCAGCCAAGCTCTGCCGGGACAGGGAAGGGGAAAACTGTTTTTT.

The chain uses TRBV13 and TRBJ1-3; possible D gene TRBD1, 6 bases. The germline gives CDR1 PRHDT, CDR2 FYEKMQ (reference sequence). There are 15 residues in the CDR3. The germline V and J ends were trimmed by 8 bases and 0 bases, with 14 bases remaining between them. CDR3 bases: TGTGCCAGCGTCTACAGGGCCAGCTCTGGAAACACCATATATTTT. Translated, it gives CASVYRASSGNTIYF.

The chain recombines TRBV5-3 with TRBJ2-4; 7 positions agree with TRBD1. TRBV5-3 is annotated as an ORF whose role is uncertain. CDR3 size: 19 residues. The V gene end was trimmed by 4 bases and the J gene end by 0 bases; junction bases not matched to a gene: 16. Here the CDR3 DNA reads TGTGCCAGAAGCCTCGCCGGGACAGACCCTTTCGTAGCCAAAAACATTCAGTACTTC. It yields the protein CARSLAGTDPFVAKNIQYF.

V gene TRBV7-6 combines with J gene TRBJ1-2; no clear D gene. The CDR3 contains 15 residues. Germline values: CDR1 SGHVS, CDR2 FNYEAQ. The ends were cut back, 4 bases at V and 4 bases at J, with 16 bases in the middle. CDR3 nucleotides: TGTGCCAGCAGCTCCAGCGCAACAACTAGCTATGGCTACACCTTC. Protein: CASSSSATTSYGYTF.

This chain joins TRBV29-1 and TRBJ2-2; a possible D gene is TRBD2 (5 bases). This CDR3 is 13 amino acids long. Between the trimmed V and J ends, which lost 5 bases and 5 bases, there was a span of 12 bases. CDR1 and CDR2 from the germline V gene are SQVTM and ANQGSEA. CDR3 region: CSVSRPGTGELFF. Written as DNA, the CDR3 is TGCAGCGTTTCACGACCGGGGACCGGGGAGCTGTTTTTT.

The chain has TRBV6-5 and TRBJ2-2; 7 bases map to TRBD1. Germline CDR1 and CDR2: MNHEY and SVGAGI. The CDR3 has 14 amino acids. With V trimmed by 10 bases and J by 6 bases, 11 bases remained unmatched. CDR3 sequence: CATLQGEWSGELFF. Written as DNA, the CDR3 is TGTGCCACACTCCAGGGGGAGTGGTCCGGGGAGCTGTTTTTT.

This sequence joins TRBV3-1 (or the pseudogene TRBV3-2) and TRBJ2-3, with D possibly matching TRBD1 (5 bases). Per germline, CDR1 LGHDT and CDR2 YNNKEL (reference sequence). The V end lost 5 bases, the J end lost 3 bases, and 9 bases lay between the germline ends. CDR3 length: 13 amino acids. The CDR3 DNA reads as TGTGCCAGCAGCGGATCAGGGACAGATACGCAGTATTTT. Encoded protein: CASSGSGTDTQYF.

The chain combines TRBV7-9 with TRBJ1-5; D is perhaps TRBD1 (5 bases). The CDR3 is made up of 15 amino acids. Trimming shortened V by 4 bases and J by 5 bases, and 15 bases separated the two germline ends. The germline CDR1 and CDR2 sequences are SEHNR and FQNEAQ (reference sequence). This CDR3 is CASSSGGGVYQPQHF. The CDR3 DNA follows: TGTGCCAGCAGCTCCGGCGGGGGGGTTTATCAGCCCCAGCATTTT.

The V and J genes are TRBV19 and TRBJ1-5, with 8 bases aligning to TRBD1. With V trimmed by 5 bases and J by 2 bases, 8 bases remained unmatched. The germline CDR1 and CDR2 sequences are LNHDA and SQIVND (reference sequence). The length of the CDR3 is 16 residues. The CDR3 here is CASSLQGAMGNQPQHF. In nucleotides, the CDR3 is TGTGCCAGTAGTTTGCAGGGGGCAATGGGCAATCAGCCCCAGCATTTT. The full variable domain, its missing parts supplied by reference TRBV19 and TRBJ1-5, is DGGITQSPKYLFRKEGQNVTLSCEQNLNHDAMYWYRQDPGQGLRLIYYSQIVNDFQKGDIAEGYSVSREKKESFPLTVTSAQKNPTAFYLCASSLQGAMGNQPQHFGDGTRLSIL.

This chain links TRBV9 with TRBJ2-2, with TRBD1 matching 12 bases. CDR1 and CDR2 (germline): SGDLS, YYNGEE. The CDR3 has 16 residues. The ends lost 3 bases at V and 6 bases at J; junction bases unmatched: 6. CDR3 nucleotide sequence: TGTGCCAGCAGCGAGCGGGACAGGGGGCTCGCCGGGGAGCTGTTTTTT. Protein sequence: CASSERDRGLAGELFF.

The V gene is TRBV27, the J gene TRBJ1-2; 11 bases align to TRBD1. The CDR3 is 14 residues long. The V gene end was trimmed by 6 bases and the J gene end by 5 bases; junction bases not matched to a gene: 5. Germline CDR1 and CDR2: MNHEY and SMNVEV (reference sequence). The DNA of the CDR3 is TGTGCCAGCAGCCGGGACAGGGGGTTGTATGGCTACACCTTC. It yields the protein CASSRDRGLYGYTF.

This chain uses TRBV2 with TRBJ2-7; a possible D gene is TRBD2 (6 bases). Germline V gives CDR1 SNHLY, CDR2 FYNNEI. Trimming pared 7 bases from V and 3 bases from J, leaving 10 bases between. The CDR3 covers 12 residues. This chain's CDR3 is CASMGTGYEQYF. CDR3 sequence (DNA): TGTGCCAGCATGGGGACTGGCTACGAGCAGTACTTC.

The rearrangement joins TRBV7-6 to TRBJ2-3, with D possibly being TRBD1 (5 bases). This CDR3 comprises 16 residues. The V gene's germline CDR1 is SGHVS and CDR2 FNYEAQ. V was trimmed by 5 bases and J by 1 base, leaving 16 bases between them. The CDR3 spells CASSPRASMGTDTQYF. The CDR3 DNA follows: TGTGCCAGCAGCCCCAGGGCAAGTATGGGCACAGATACGCAGTATTTT.

The chain links TRBV27 to TRBJ2-3, with 7 nucleotides matching TRBD2. CDR3 size: 14 residues. Trimming at V came to 5 bases and at J to 2 bases, leaving 4 bases not matched to a gene. CDR1 and CDR2 (germline): MNHEY, SMNVEV (reference sequence). The CDR3, as DNA: TGTGCCAGCAGTCCCGGGGGGTACACAGATACGCAGTATTTT. Translating it yields CASSPGGYTDTQYF.

The J gene is TRBJ2-7, the V gene TRBV11-2; 8 bases agree with TRBD2. V shed 5 bases, J shed 0 bases, and the junction held 9 bases outside the gene matches. CDR1 and CDR2 (germline): SGHAT, FQNNGV. This CDR3 has 16 residues. The CDR3 region is CASSRASGGSSYEQYF. In DNA form, the CDR3 reads TGTGCCAGCAGCCGTGCGAGCGGGGGCTCCTCCTACGAGCAGTACTTC.

The V gene is TRBV5-1, the J gene TRBJ2-7; 8 nucleotides line up with TRBD1. Germline CDR1 is SGHRS and CDR2 is YFSETQ. This CDR3 spans 15 amino acids. V lost 0 bases, J lost 3 bases, and 5 bases stayed unmatched. This chain's CDR3 is CASSLAGQGIYEQYF. CDR3 DNA: TGCGCCAGCAGCTTGGCTGGACAGGGTATCTACGAGCAGTACTTC.

The chain carries TRBV19 and TRBJ1-5; 7 bases line up with TRBD1. V gave up 7 bases and J gave up 2 bases; unmatched junction bases: 5. The CDR3 has 14 amino acids. Looked up from germline, CDR1 is LNHDA and CDR2 is SQIVND (reference sequence). The CDR3, as DNA: TGTGCCAGTACGAACAGGGGTGGCAATCAGCCCCAGCATTTT. Translating gives CASTNRGGNQPQHF.

CDR3 amino acids: CASSQDTGGSNYGYTF. In nucleotides, the CDR3 is TGTGCCAGCAGCCAAGACACAGGGGGAAGTAACTATGGCTACACCTTC. The chain combines TRBV4-2 with TRBJ1-2, with 8 positions matching TRBD1. V shed 0 bases, J shed 1 base, and the junction held 4 bases outside the gene matches. CDR1 and CDR2 (germline): LGHNA, YNFKEQ. The CDR3 totals 16 residues.

This chain connects TRBV6-1 to TRBJ2-7; possibly TRBD2 for D (5 bases). V lost 3 bases to trimming and J lost 2 bases, with 14 bases between them. The CDR3 contains 15 residues. The germline gives CDR1 MNHNS, CDR2 SASEGT. The CDR3, as DNA: TGTGCCAGCAGTGACGCATCGGTCGGGGCCTACGAGCAGTACTTC. Protein sequence: CASSDASVGAYEQYF.

The chain uses TRBV6-1 and TRBJ1-3; D is uncertain. Trimming removed 2 bases from V and 3 bases from J, with 11 bases in between. In germline, CDR1 is MNHNS, CDR2 SASEGT. This CDR3 is 15 amino acids long. This CDR3 reads CASSEIPPGGNTIYF. The CDR3 region has the DNA TGTGCCAGCAGTGAAATACCCCCAGGTGGAAACACCATATATTTT.

This rearrangement joins TRBV6-5 to TRBJ2-7, with D perhaps matching TRBD1 (6 bases). The CDR3 spans 15 residues. The V end lost 0 bases, the J end lost 4 bases, and 13 bases lay between the germline ends. Germline V gives CDR1 MNHEY, CDR2 SVGAGI. In DNA, the CDR3 is TGTGCCAGCAGTTACTCGGAGGCAGGGGTTTACGAGCAGTACTTC. This gives the protein CASSYSEAGVYEQYF.